These 27 T cell receptor beta chains were all obtained from the same sample, sequenced in a study of blood T cells in healthy people across ages. A sample-barcoded 5' primer and a J-beta primer mix were used in a second PCR of roughly 7 to 11 cycles. Each CDR3 protein gets one entry after TCRdb re-called the 5' RACE reads with MiXCR. The table lists hundreds of thousands of distinct CDR3 sequences, about 62% of them singletons, with roughly a quarter in the top ten. Sequencing input: blood. The receptors here all came from a man aged 25-45 years in good health.

The chain employs TRBV20-1 and TRBJ2-1, with 11 bases aligning to TRBD2. Germline V gene lookup returns CDR1 DFQATT and CDR2 SNEGSKA (reference sequence). V lost 6 bases, J lost 4 bases, and 5 bases stayed unmatched. The CDR3 runs 14 residues. CDR3 sequence: CSAETSGVYNEQFF. CDR3 DNA: TGCAGTGCAGAGACTAGCGGGGTATACAATGAGCAGTTCTTC.

V usage is TRBV6-1 and J usage is TRBJ2-1, with 9 bases that match TRBD2. The V gene end was trimmed by 3 bases and the J gene end by 10 bases; junction bases not matched to a gene: 10. The germline V gene encodes CDR1 MNHNS and CDR2 SASEGT. This CDR3 is 15 amino acids long. The CDR3 reads CASSDLGLAISEQFF. DNA of the CDR3: TGTGCCAGCAGTGACTTGGGACTAGCAATTTCCGAGCAGTTCTTC.

The chain joins TRBV4-3 to TRBJ2-3; D ambiguous. Trimming cost V 2 bases and J 5 bases, with 11 bases left between them. CDR1 is LGHNA, CDR2 YSLEER, per germline. The CDR3 has 14 amino acids. The CDR3 region has the DNA TGCGCCAGCAGCCAAAGTTCGCTACGAGATACGCAGTATTTT. It is translated as CASSQSSLRDTQYF.

The CDR3 DNA reads TGTGCCAGCCGCCAGGGGCGAGGTACTAACTATGGCTACACCTTC. It is translated as CASRQGRGTNYGYTF. The chain has TRBV28 and TRBJ1-2, with D possibly TRBD1 on 6 matching bases. The CDR3 consists of 15 residues. Deletions cut 8 bases from V and 0 bases from J, with 16 bases between. The germline V gene encodes CDR1 MDHEN and CDR2 SYDVKM.

The chain uses TRBV2 and TRBJ1-5, with D tentatively TRBD1 (6 bases). This CDR3 comprises 14 residues. Trimming left V 3 bases short and J 7 bases short, with 13 bases between. The germline gives CDR1 SNHLY, CDR2 FYNNEI. This chain's CDR3 is CASSETGGGQPQHF. The CDR3 DNA reads as TGTGCCAGCAGTGAGACGGGGGGCGGGCAGCCCCAGCATTTT.

The count of this clonotype is one. V usage is TRBV2 and J usage is TRBJ2-1, with 13 bases lining up with TRBD2. There are 16 residues in the CDR3. Losses at the gene ends were 7 bases for V and 2 bases for J; bases not matched to a gene: 5. The V gene's germline CDR1 is SNHLY and CDR2 FYNNEI. CDR3 nucleotide sequence: TGTGCCAGCAACGAACTAGCGGGGGGGCCCTACAATGAGCAGTTCTTC. Amino acid sequence: CASNELAGGPYNEQFF.

In this sample, this clonotype turned up a few times. V gene TRBV10-3 combines with J gene TRBJ2-3, with D possibly TRBD2 on 6 matching bases. From germline, CDR1 is ENHRY and CDR2 SYGVKD. Between the trimmed V and J ends, which lost 7 bases and 4 bases, there was a span of 12 bases. The CDR3 extends over 13 amino acids. The CDR3 protein is CAIMGGRADTQYF. The CDR3 DNA follows: TGTGCCATCATGGGGGGAAGGGCAGATACGCAGTATTTT.

J is TRBJ2-5 and V is TRBV20-1, with D maybe TRBD2 (7 bases). This CDR3 has 14 residues. From germline, CDR1 is DFQATT and CDR2 SNEGSKA (reference sequence). Trimming cost V 2 bases and J 1 base, with 11 bases left between them. In DNA, the CDR3 is TGCAGTGCTAGACAGGCGGGGGCCCAAGAGACCCAGTACTTC. Its translation is CSARQAGAQETQYF.

The chain carries TRBV20-1 and TRBJ1-4, with D possibly being TRBD1 (5 bases). Looked up from germline, CDR1 is DFQATT and CDR2 is SNEGSKA (reference sequence). CDR3 length: 14 residues. The germline V and J ends were trimmed by 0 bases and 8 bases, with 13 bases remaining between them. Here the CDR3 DNA reads TGCAGTGCTAGAGAGAGGAGGGGAGGCGAAAAACTGTTTTTT. Residues: CSARERRGGEKLFF.

This clonotype was detected once. Without the conserved terminal phenylalanine or tryptophan, this CDR3 likely stems from a read error. The chain links TRBV6-6 to TRBJ1-6; D ambiguous. The CDR3 extends over 12 amino acids. Germline V gives CDR1 MNHNY, CDR2 SVGAGI (reference sequence). V lost 4 bases, J lost 7 bases, and 5 bases lay in between. The CDR3 loop reads CASSSSNSPLHV. The CDR3 coding sequence is TGTGCCAGCAGTTCATCGAATTCACCCCTCCACGTT.

This clonotype has more than one count but fewer than ten. The rearrangement links TRBV7-3 to TRBJ2-4; a possible D gene is TRBD2 (5 bases). CDR1 SGHTA and CDR2 FQGTGA come from the germline V gene. Trimming removed 2 bases from V and 4 bases from J, with 9 bases in between. The CDR3 runs 14 residues. The CDR3 loop reads CASSLGGRKNIQYF. DNA of the CDR3: TGTGCCAGCAGCTTAGGAGGCAGAAAAAACATTCAGTACTTC.

The rearrangement links TRBV24-1 to TRBJ2-1, with D perhaps TRBD2 (5 bases). In germline, CDR1 is KGHDR, CDR2 SFDVKD. V gave up 3 bases and J gave up 5 bases, with 13 bases separating them. CDR3 length equals 15 residues. Here the CDR3 reads CATSDLSRDNNEQFF. CDR3 in DNA: TGTGCCACCAGTGATCTATCCCGGGATAACAATGAGCAGTTCTTC.

The chain couples TRBV20-1 to TRBJ2-5, with 11 bases that match TRBD2. With 1 base clipped from V and 5 bases from J, the junction kept 12 bases outside the gene matches. Germline CDR1 is DFQATT and CDR2 is SNEGSKA (reference sequence). The length of the CDR3 is 17 residues. In DNA, the CDR3 is TGCAGTGCTAGAGCTCCTTTTAGCGGGGGGGCCCGTGAGACCCAGTACTTC. Its translation is CSARAPFSGGARETQYF.

The chain has TRBV27 and TRBJ2-3, with D unclear. CDR1 and CDR2 (germline): MNHEY, SMNVEV (reference sequence). The CDR3 length is 13 residues. V was cut by 11 bases and J by 2 bases, with 14 bases left in between. CDR3 loop: CAGTAGSTDTQYF. The CDR3 DNA reads as TGTGCCGGCACGGCAGGATCCACAGATACGCAGTATTTT.

V usage is TRBV20-1 and J usage is TRBJ1-2; D is undetermined. Germline-derived CDR1 and CDR2 are DFQATT and SNEGSKA (reference sequence). There are 10 residues in the CDR3. V was pared by 5 bases and J by 8 bases, with 9 bases between. The DNA of the CDR3 is TGCAGTGCTGTTCTTCCCGGCTACACCTTC. This encodes CSAVLPGYTF.

The CDR3 spells CASRPGRSGANVLTF. CDR3 nucleotides: TGTGCCAGCAGACCGGGGAGGTCTGGGGCCAACGTCCTGACTTTC. This rearrangement joins TRBV7-8 to TRBJ2-6; possibly TRBD2 for D (6 bases). The germline gives CDR1 SGHVS, CDR2 FQNEAQ. The CDR3 length is 15 residues. V lost 6 bases and J lost 1, with 10 bases in between.

V and J are TRBV28 and TRBJ2-7, with a tentative D call TRBD1 (6 bases). The V gene's germline CDR1 is MDHEN and CDR2 SYDVKM. The CDR3 consists of 17 residues. With 7 bases removed from V and 0 bases from J, the gap between germline ends came to 22 bases. CDR3 protein: CASTRFEAGVASYEQYF. CDR3 coding DNA: TGTGCCAGCACCAGATTTGAAGCAGGGGTAGCCTCCTACGAGCAGTACTTC.

This clonotype was seen more than once but under ten times. The J gene is TRBJ2-3, the V gene TRBV20-1; D may be TRBD1 (6 bases). The V end lost 4 bases, the J end lost 5 bases, and 16 bases lay between the germline ends. The CDR3 totals 14 residues. Germline-derived CDR1 and CDR2 are DFQATT and SNEGSKA (reference sequence). Written as DNA, the CDR3 is TGCAGTGCTAAGGGGGAACTTGCAGGAGATACGCAGTATTTT. Residues: CSAKGELAGDTQYF.

In DNA, the CDR3 is TGCAGTGCTAGCCCGGGACTAGCGGGGTTTAATTTCTACGAGCAGTACTTC. Residues: CSASPGLAGFNFYEQYF. This chain connects TRBV20-1 to TRBJ2-7, with 13 bases fitting TRBD2. CDR1 is DFQATT, CDR2 SNEGSKA, per germline (reference sequence). With 3 bases clipped from V and 3 bases from J, the junction kept 11 bases outside the gene matches. The CDR3 consists of 17 residues.

This clonotype was detected a few times. The rearrangement joins TRBV20-1 to TRBJ2-7; 13 nucleotides agree with TRBD2. Germline lookup yields CDR1 DFQATT and CDR2 SNEGSKA (reference sequence). V trimming: 5 bases; J trimming: 4 bases; junction bases outside the gene matches: 8. The CDR3 is 15 amino acids. The CDR3 here is CSALLLAGGMYEQYF. In nucleotides, the CDR3 is TGCAGTGCTTTACTACTAGCGGGGGGGATGTACGAGCAGTACTTC.

This clonotype was found a few times. The chain joins TRBV7-2 to TRBJ1-1; D gene unclear. The V gene's germline CDR1 is SGHTA and CDR2 FQGNSA. This CDR3 has 13 residues. The V end lost 5 bases, the J end lost 2 bases, and 9 bases lay between the germline ends. The CDR3 region has the DNA TGTGCCAGCAGCGTGACACCCAACACTGAAGCTTTCTTT. Its translation: CASSVTPNTEAFF.

The J gene is TRBJ2-5, the V gene TRBV29-1, with 7 bases identical to TRBD1. V dropped 7 bases and J dropped 4; count of bases not matched to a gene: 15. The CDR3 runs 15 residues. Germline V lookup: CDR1 SQVTM, CDR2 ANQGSEA. Here the CDR3 reads CSARDYRGEGETQYF. CDR3 in DNA: TGCAGCGCCCGAGACTACAGGGGAGAGGGAGAGACCCAGTACTTC.

The V gene is TRBV12-3 or TRBV12-4, the J gene TRBJ2-2; 7 bases line up with TRBD1. This CDR3 has 13 amino acids. The V segment lost 5 bases and the J segment 7 bases; nucleotides outside the gene matches: 4. CDR3 coding DNA: TGTGCCAGCAGTCAACAGGGGATCGGGGAGCTGTTTTTT. It codes for CASSQQGIGELFF.

The chain has TRBV2 and TRBJ2-1; 10 bases are a match to TRBD2. The germline V gene has CDR1 SNHLY and CDR2 FYNNEI. V dropped 7 bases and J dropped 10; count of bases not matched to a gene: 13. The CDR3 consists of 15 residues. The CDR3 spells CASTLAGARSYEQFF. In DNA, the CDR3 is TGTGCCAGCACCCTAGCGGGGGCCCGCTCCTACGAGCAGTTCTTC. The full variable domain, with the rest looked up from reference TRBV2 and TRBJ2-1, is EPEVTQTPSHQVTQMGQEVILRCVPISNHLYFYWYRQILGQKVEFLVSFYNNEISEKSEIFDDQFSVERPDGSNFTLKIRSTKLEDSAMYFCASTLAGARSYEQFFGPGTRLTVL.

The chain's CDR3 is CASSQAWVGDIQYF. The CDR3 nucleotides are TGTGCCAGCAGCCAAGCATGGGTAGGGGACATTCAGTACTTC. V gene TRBV4-2 combines with J gene TRBJ2-4; perhaps TRBD1 as D (5 bases). Germline CDR1 LGHNA, CDR2 YNFKEQ. Trimming cost V 1 base and J 8 bases, with 12 bases left between them. The length of the CDR3 is 14 residues.

The sample holds a few counts of this clonotype. The chain recombines TRBV6-4 with TRBJ2-1, with TRBD2 identical over 11 bases. Germline trimming cut 3 bases from V and 4 bases from J; bases unmatched to any gene: 5. Germline values: CDR1 MRHNA, CDR2 SNTAGT. This CDR3 region has 16 residues. CDR3 sequence: CASSELAGGIYNEQFF. The CDR3 coding sequence is TGTGCCAGCAGTGAGCTAGCGGGGGGAATATACAATGAGCAGTTCTTC.

The V gene is TRBV7-9, the J gene TRBJ1-5; 7 bases are a match to TRBD1. The length of the CDR3 is 13 residues. V shed 6 bases, J shed 8 bases, and the junction held 7 bases outside the gene matches. Germline CDR1 reads SEHNR; CDR2 reads FQNEAQ (reference sequence). The CDR3 bases are TGTGCCAGCAGTAAGGGACAGTTTAAGCCCCAGCATTTT. It yields the protein CASSKGQFKPQHF.